This T cell receptor (beta chain) appears in the sequencing data of a study of blood T cell repertoires in COVID-19. Study context: Samples came from the United States, Italy and Spain, spanning acute and convalescent COVID-19. PBMCs, B-cell-depleted T cells, or T cells provided the cDNA or gDNA that made up the material.

Original analysis: The assay estimated nucleated cells by amplifying reference gene primers. Libraries were prepared by immunoSEQ multiplex PCR; TCRdb keeps only in-frame clonotypes and omits some of them. The V and J calls and clone size were taken over from that table, and D and trimming were inferred from the DNA. Of about 190,000 clones listed, around four fifths are singletons. The germline V gene encodes CDR1 MNHEY and CDR2 SVGAGI. This CDR3 spans 14 amino acids. The trim removed 6 bases at V and 6 bases at J, leaving 5 bases unmatched. This clonotype originated in a young man with active or convalescent COVID-19. The chain recombines TRBV6-5 with TRBJ1-3; 10 bases match TRBD1. Sequencing was done on a sample of peripheral blood. CDR3 in DNA: TGTGCCAGCAGAACCGGGACAGGGGAAAACACCATATATTTT. It is translated as CASRTGTGENTIYF.